The clone carrying this TCR beta chain was detected ten times or more. Its antigen is currently unknown. From germline, CDR1 is MNHEY and CDR2 SVGAGI. Trimming pared 0 bases from V and 16 bases from J, leaving 18 bases between. This CDR3 is built from 14 residues. These data originate in a study of tumor and adjacent non-tumor tissue in lung cancer. Study-level points and caveats: Significantly higher TCR diversity was found in tumor than normal lung. Tumor repertoires had a smaller top 100 clone share than normal lung.

No cell sorting was done before RNA was extracted from the tissue. This non-tumor lung sample came from over 3 cm beyond the tumor edge. Newly diagnosed lung cancer patients had thoracic surgery in China, August–November 2014, without prior chemotherapy. TCRbeta libraries were built with three rounds of nested PCR, modified from ARM-PCR. TCRdb ran MiXCR on the multiplex PCR reads and lists one entry per CDR3 protein. The table lists some 100,000 distinct CDR3 sequences, 65% of them singletons, with roughly 19% in the top ten. Material: distant non-tumor lung tissue. The chain has TRBV6-5 and TRBJ1-4, with D perhaps matching TRBD1 (5 bases). This TCR came from a man between 25 and 39 years old with non-small cell lung cancer. In nucleotides, the CDR3 is TGTGCCAGCAGTTACTCGTTTGGTGGGGGAGAGAAGTTTTTT. This gives the protein CASSYSFGGGEKFF.